This TCR beta chain was sequenced for a study of blood T cell repertoires in COVID-19. Study overall: COVID-19 samples, acute and convalescent, were from the United States, Italy and Spain. The cDNA or gDNA used as material had been derived from T cells, B-cell-depleted T cells, or PBMCs.

Source study methods: Nucleated cell counts were estimated from reference gene primer amplification. Here immunoSEQ multiplex PCR was the method, and the copy in TCRdb shows in-frame clones only, minus some. That table gives V, J and clone size, and the DNA gave D and trimming. The sample includes around 250,000 clones, around 87% of them seen just once. V gave up 8 bases and J gave up 6 bases, with 17 bases separating them. CDR1 is SNHLY, CDR2 FYNNEI, per germline. The CDR3 covers 14 residues. The V and J genes are TRBV2 and TRBJ1-5; tentatively, D is TRBD1 (5 bases). The clonotype comes from a woman in her 70s with active or convalescent COVID-19. Sequences were obtained from peripheral blood. DNA of the CDR3: TGTGCCAGCGGGACTTCGGTAAGGGGTCAGCCCCAGCATTTT. Translated: CASGTSVRGQPQHF.